Below are 14 T cell receptor beta chains sequenced from a single sample in a study of breast tumors, draining lymph nodes, adjacent tissues listed by TCRdb under 2016. Lymph node samples were obtained from the axillary draining lymph nodes of breast cancer patients. The receptor library was made with multiplex PCR. The run used an Illumina HiSeq 2000. TCRdb cleaned the public reads at Q25 with fastp, built clones with MiXCR and kept in-frame beta chains. Every entry covers one CDR3 protein and lists the most common genes and DNA from its rows. In this sample the table shows a few hundred thousand distinct CDR3 sequences, 30% to 35% of which occur a single time. The ten biggest clones cover approximately 3.6% of the sample. Sequenced input: axillary lymph node tissue. These receptors all come from a female donor with breast cancer. Some clones in this sample may be carry-over from other donors' samples.

Comment on this clonotype: This sequence may be a read error, since a much larger clone differs from it by one base. CDR3 region: CSAISGGAWTEQFF. As DNA, the CDR3 is TGCAGTGCAATTAGCGGGGGAGCTTGGACTGAGCAGTTCTTC. The chain is built from TRBV20-1 and TRBJ2-1, with 9 bases matching TRBD2. J was trimmed by 9 bases and V by 6 bases; bases with no gene match: 12. CDR1 and CDR2 (germline): DFQATT, SNEGSKA (reference sequence). The CDR3 is 14 amino acids.

Many counts were recorded for this clonotype. V and J are TRBV9 and TRBJ1-5; no clear D. Per the germline V gene, CDR1 is SGDLS and CDR2 is YYNGEE. The CDR3 contains 15 residues. V dropped 0 bases and J dropped 3 bases, with 10 bases sitting between them. The CDR3 nucleotides read TGTGCCAGCAGCGTAGGTGGGCAGGTCAATCAGCCCCAGCATTTT. Residues: CASSVGGQVNQPQHF.

This rearrangement joins TRBV20-1 to TRBJ1-1; 7 bases fit TRBD1. With 3 bases clipped from V and 4 bases from J, the junction kept 5 bases outside the gene matches. CDR1 DFQATT and CDR2 SNEGSKA come from the germline V gene (reference sequence). The CDR3 is made up of 13 amino acids. The CDR3 DNA reads as TGCAGTGCTAGCAGGGGGGGTGGCACTGAAGCTTTCTTT. Translating it yields CSASRGGGTEAFF.

This clonotype has ten or more counts. The CDR3 here is CASSQDLTGSYGYTF. DNA of the CDR3: TGCGCCAGCAGCCAAGATCTTACGGGCTCCTATGGCTACACCTTC. The rearrangement uses TRBV4-3 and TRBJ1-2; D not certain. This CDR3 region has 15 residues. Trimming stripped 0 bases from V and 4 bases from J, with 12 bases between. The germline CDR1 and CDR2 sequences are LGHNA and YSLEER.

The V gene is TRBV7-2, the J gene TRBJ2-7; TRBD2 matches at 7 bases. V lost 1 base and J lost 0; bases outside the gene matches: 6. Germline V gene data show CDR1 as SGHTA and CDR2 as FQGNSA. The CDR3 sequence is 16 residues long. Written as DNA, the CDR3 is TGTGCCAGCAGCTTAGGGGGGGGACTCCGCTCCTACGAGCAGTACTTC. Translated, it gives CASSLGGGLRSYEQYF. Combining the CDR3 with reference TRBV7-2 and TRBJ2-7 gives the whole variable domain GAGVSQSPSNKVTEKGKDVELRCDPISGHTALYWYRQSLGQGLEFLIYFQGNSAPDKSGLPSDRFSAERTGGSVSTLTIQRTQQEDSAVYLCASSLGGGLRSYEQYFGPGTRLTVT.

In this sample, this clonotype turned up many times. The chain is built from TRBV11-2 and TRBJ2-5; D might be TRBD1 (7 bases). Trimming stripped 5 bases from V and 2 bases from J, with 15 bases between. CDR3 size: 15 residues. In germline, CDR1 is SGHAT, CDR2 FQNNGV. The DNA of the CDR3 is TGTGCCAGCAGCAACAACAGGGGACTTCAAGAGACCCAGTACTTC. It yields the protein CASSNNRGLQETQYF.

With regard to this clonotype: This clone may be a read error of a much larger clone one base away. The chain is built from TRBV9 and TRBJ2-5; D is possibly TRBD1 (8 bases). This CDR3 contains 15 residues. Per the germline V gene, CDR1 is SGDLS and CDR2 is YYNGEE. The CDR3 loop reads CASSVEDREGETPYF. The CDR3 DNA reads TGTGCCAGCAGCGTAGAGGACAGGGAGGGGGAGACCCCGTACTTC.

The count of this clonotype is one. The chain joins TRBV19 to TRBJ2-3; TRBD2 agrees at 10 bases. The CDR3 sequence is 17 residues long. V lost 2 bases and J lost 5; bases outside the gene matches: 10. The V gene's germline CDR1 is LNHDA and CDR2 SQIVND (reference sequence). The CDR3 DNA sequence: TGTGCCAGTAGTATAACAGCTAGCGGGAGCTATGGAGATACGCAGTATTTT. Its protein product is CASSITASGSYGDTQYF.

Many counts were recorded for this clonotype. The chain joins TRBV4-3 to TRBJ1-2, with 12 bases lining up with TRBD1. CDR1 and CDR2 from the germline V gene are LGHNA and YSLEER. With 1 base clipped from V and 7 bases from J, the junction kept 4 bases outside the gene matches. This CDR3 comprises 15 residues. The CDR3 coding sequence is TGCGCCAGCAGCCAAGCGGGACAGGGGGCGAGTGGCTACACCTTC. Encoded protein: CASSQAGQGASGYTF.

This clonotype was observed many times. The chain couples TRBV7-2 to TRBJ2-3; the match to TRBD2 covers 7 bases. Per germline, CDR1 SGHTA and CDR2 FQGNSA. Trimming cost V 2 bases and J 3 bases; bases outside gene matches: 8. CDR3 size: 16 residues. The CDR3 loop is CASSLWGGSETDTQYF. The CDR3 DNA reads as TGTGCCAGCAGCTTATGGGGCGGGAGCGAAACAGATACGCAGTATTTT.

This clonotype occurred many times. The V call is TRBV7-9, the J call TRBJ2-1, with 11 bases that match TRBD2. The CDR3 runs 19 residues. V shed 7 bases and J 5 bases; nucleotides not matched to a gene: 19. Germline V gene data show CDR1 as SEHNR and CDR2 as FQNEAQ (reference sequence). CDR3 amino acids: CASIPRVELAGGVNNEQFF. DNA of the CDR3: TGTGCCAGCATCCCCCGGGTCGAATTAGCGGGAGGGGTCAACAATGAGCAGTTCTTC. Full variable domain (outside the CDR3, taken from reference TRBV7-9 and TRBJ2-1): DTGVSQNPRHKITKRGQNVTFRCDPISEHNRLYWYRQTLGQGPEFLTYFQNEAQLEKSRLLSDRFSAERPKGSFSTLEIQRTEQGDSAMYLCASIPRVELAGGVNNEQFFGPGTRLTVL.

The V call is TRBV7-4, the J call TRBJ2-7; D may be TRBD1 (6 bases). V was shortened by 4 bases and J by 6 bases, with 13 bases between the two germline ends. Germline V CDR1 and CDR2: SGHVT, SQSDAQ. The CDR3 contains 13 residues. For the CDR3, the DNA is TGTGCCAGCAGCTCCAGGACAGCCGCCGAGCAGTACTTC. It specifies CASSSRTAAEQYF.

This clonotype appeared many times. V gene TRBV7-9 combines with J gene TRBJ1-5, with a possible D match to TRBD1 (6 bases). This CDR3 is 15 amino acids long. Germline loops: CDR1 SEHNR, CDR2 FQNEAQ (reference sequence). The germline V and J ends were trimmed by 1 base and 9 bases, with 16 bases remaining between them. Here the CDR3 reads CASSLGTAGQGPQHF. As DNA, the CDR3 is TGTGCCAGCAGCTTAGGGACAGCCGGTCAGGGGCCCCAGCATTTT.

This clonotype appeared many times. This chain connects TRBV5-4 to TRBJ1-4, with TRBD1 identical over 8 bases. Losses at the gene ends were 1 base for V and 7 bases for J; bases not matched to a gene: 9. Germline assignment: CDR1 SGHNT and CDR2 YYREEE (reference sequence). The CDR3 spans 16 residues. This CDR3 reads CASSLRTATGVEKLFF. The CDR3 coding sequence is TGTGCCAGCAGCTTGAGGACAGCGACAGGGGTTGAAAAACTGTTTTTT.